This record concerns one T cell receptor (beta chain) sequence. The data belong to a study of T cell changes during pregnancy in multiple sclerosis. The germline gives CDR1 MNHEY, CDR2 SMNVEV (reference sequence). This CDR3 has 13 amino acids. V was cut by 5 bases and J by 6 bases, with 14 bases left in between. Profiled with immunoSEQ multiplex PCR; TCRdb holds only in-frame clones, not every one. The sample holds some 19,000 clones, about 87% seen once. This sample comprised CD8+ T cells from peripheral blood mononuclear cells, obtained after pregnancy. The sequence came from a female donor in good health, enrolled as a control in a pregnancy study. The genes are TRBV27 and TRBJ2-7; possible D gene TRBD2, 5 bases. CDR3 nucleotides: TGTGCCAGCAGTGACACCCCAGCGGCCGAGCAGTACTTC. This encodes CASSDTPAAEQYF.